These 11 T cell receptor delta chains were sequenced from one sample in a study of gamma-delta chains in newborns, infants, children. TCRdb re-called clones from the reads using CATT. Of approximately 7,100 delta-chain clones listed, 2.1% are singletons. The sample taken for sequencing was blood. All receptors derive from a child who was a newborn, infant or young child, either healthy, febrile or measles-vaccinated (not recorded which).

This clone ranks as medium-sized. Other DNA sequences in the same sample also yield this CDR3. The chain recombines TRDV2 with TRDJ3, with 9 bases matching TRDD3. V lost 3 bases to trimming and J lost 5 bases; unmatched junction nucleotides: 10. There are 18 residues in the CDR3. The germline gives CDR1 GEAIGNYY, CDR2 EKD. This CDR3 reads CACDPVLGDHRDTRQMFF. The CDR3 DNA reads as TGTGCCTGTGACCCCGTACTGGGGGACCACCGGGACACCCGACAGATGTTTTTC.

About this clone: A much larger clone lies a single base off, so this may be a read error. The chain is built from TRDV2 and TRDJ1; 8 bases align to TRDD3. The CDR3 contains 16 residues. Germline V lookup: CDR1 GEAIGNYY, CDR2 EKD. Trimming took 2 bases from V and 0 from J; bases not matched to a gene: 7. CDR3 bases: TGTGCCTGTGACAGACTGGGGGCTACGCACACCGATAAACTCATCTTT. This sequence encodes CACDRLGATHTDKLIF.

A note on this clone: A read error may be the cause here, since a much bigger clone is one base away. The chain recombines TRDV1 with TRDJ1; 8 bases agree with TRDD3. Germline CDR1 is TSWWSYY and CDR2 is QGS. This CDR3 comprises 22 residues. The CDR3 sequence is CALGERDQPVLGAPTYTYKLIF. CDR3 nucleotide sequence: TGTGCTCTTGGGGAAAGGGACCAACCCGTACTGGGGGCCCCCACATACACCTATAAACTCATCTTT.

This clone is labeled medium-sized. The same CDR3 arises from other DNA sequences in this sample as well. The chain has TRDV2 and TRDJ1; 9 bases are shared with TRDD3. The CDR3 contains 17 residues. With 2 bases clipped from V and 2 bases from J, the junction kept 11 bases outside the gene matches. CDR1 and CDR2 (germline): GEAIGNYY, EKD. In DNA form, the CDR3 reads TGTGCCTGTGACAGTACTGGGGGACCATTCAGAACCGATAAACTCATCTTT. It codes for CACDSTGGPFRTDKLIF.

As for this clone: TCRdb assigns this DNA the protein of a much larger clone, which departs from its translation at residue 16; this likely reflects a read error, and the protein shown comes from translating the DNA. The chain couples TRDV2 to TRDJ3, with 10 bases aligning to TRDD3. This CDR3 has 20 residues. Germline V gene lookup returns CDR1 GEAIGNYY and CDR2 EKD. The CDR3 here is CACDSSYWGMPTWDTLQMFF. The CDR3 DNA reads as TGTGCCTGTGACTCTTCGTACTGGGGGATGCCAACCTGGGACACCCTACAGATGTTTTTC.

Details on this clone: A much more abundant neighbour one base away suggests this may be a read error. The same CDR3 arises from other DNA sequences in this sample as well. The chain combines TRDV2 with TRDJ1; 10 bases line up with TRDD3. The CDR3 runs 16 residues. From germline, CDR1 is GEAIGNYY and CDR2 EKD. The CDR3 DNA sequence: TGTGCCTGTGACACCGTACTGGGGGATTACACTGATAAACTCATCTTT. This sequence encodes CACDTVLGDYTDKLIF.

This clone was seen a handful of times. A far larger clone is one base from this, pointing to a likely read error. The sample contains more than one DNA sequence encoding this CDR3. The chain has TRDV2 and TRDJ3; 11 positions match TRDD3. There are 17 residues in the CDR3. Germline CDR1 reads GEAIGNYY; CDR2 reads EKD. The CDR3 reads CACDTAGGYWDTRQMFF. The CDR3 nucleotides are TGTGCCTGTGACACCGCTGGGGGATACTGGGATACCCGACAGATGTTTTTC.

This clone has a handful of counts. TCRdb's entry gives the protein of a much larger clone, which mismatches this DNA's translation at residue 9, likely from a read error; the protein reported here is translated from the DNA. The rearrangement uses TRDV2 and TRDJ3; 8 bases match TRDD3. CDR3 size: 18 residues. From germline, CDR1 is GEAIGNYY and CDR2 EKD. Trimming removed 2 bases from V and 2 bases from J; junction bases left unmatched: 7. The CDR3 DNA reads as TGTGCCTGTGACAAAATACTGGGGGGTACCTGGGACACCCGACAGATGTTTTTC. Its translation is CACDKILGGTWDTRQMFF.

This clone was counted only a few times. TCRdb's entry gives the protein of a much larger clone, which mismatches this DNA's translation at residue 3, likely from a read error; the protein reported here is translated from the DNA. This chain uses TRDV2 with TRDJ1; 8 positions agree with TRDD3. Per germline, CDR1 GEAIGNYY and CDR2 EKD. The CDR3 is 15 residues long. The CDR3 loop is CARDTGDTFTDKLIF. CDR3 coding DNA: TGTGCCCGTGACACAGGGGATACTTTTACCGATAAACTCATCTTT.

As regards this clone: A far larger clone is only one base removed, so a read error is likely. Other nucleotide sequences in the sample specify the same CDR3. The chain links TRDV2 to TRDJ2, with 8 nucleotides matching TRDD3. CDR1 and CDR2 from the germline V gene are GEAIGNYY and EKD. J gave up 0 bases and V 1 base, and 6 bases lay outside the gene matches. The CDR3 has 17 residues. Here the CDR3 DNA reads TGTGCCTGTGACACTGTCTGGGGGACACCTTTGACAGCACAACTCTTCTTT. It codes for CACDTVWGTPLTAQLFF.

This clone was detected only a few times. The protein TCRdb lists belongs to a much larger clone and differs from this DNA's translation at residue 10, which points to a read error; the protein shown is made from the DNA. V and J are TRDV2 and TRDJ3; 10 bases are shared with TRDD3. Losses at the gene ends were 3 bases for V and 0 bases for J; bases not matched to a gene: 7. The CDR3 has 19 amino acids. Germline V gene lookup returns CDR1 GEAIGNYY and CDR2 EKD. The CDR3 loop is CACDSTGGSISWDTRQMFF. CDR3 DNA: TGTGCCTGTGACTCGACTGGGGGATCCATCTCCTGGGACACCCGACAGATGTTTTTC.